Sequencing of this TCR beta chain was carried out in a study of blood T cell repertoires in COVID-19. Across the study: The study drew acute and convalescent COVID-19 samples from the United States, Italy and Spain.

The CDR3 totals 15 residues. The V and J ends lost 3 bases and 7 bases, in that order; junction bases with no gene match: 6. In germline, CDR1 is LGHNA, CDR2 YSLEER. Assay: immunoSEQ multiplex PCR; the TCRdb copy retains only in-frame clones and omits some. Of tens of thousands of clones detected, roughly 87% appear once; the ten largest clones hold 3%. V gene TRBV4-3 combines with J gene TRBJ1-6; 7 bases line up with TRBD1. The clonotype was recovered from a woman aged 50 to 65 with active or convalescent COVID-19. Material for sequencing was peripheral blood. In DNA, the CDR3 is TGCGCCAGCAGCCACCTACAGGGGCAAAATTCACCCCTCCACTTT. Translation gives CASSHLQGQNSPLHF.